A single sample is the source of the 9 T cell receptor beta chains below, sequenced in a study of T cells in Graves' hyperthyroidism and ophthalmopathy. Amplification of TCR beta CDR3 regions was performed using RNA transcripts as template. During a first-round RT-PCR of the TCR CDR3, the HTBI primer set was used. Each CDR3 protein gets one entry after TCRdb re-called the multiplex PCR reads with MiXCR. The table lists under 350,000 distinct CDR3 sequences, around 15% of them singletons. Sequenced: blood. The receptors derive from a woman aged 40-49 years with Graves' ophthalmopathy.

This clonotype was seen many times. V usage is TRBV3-1 and J usage is TRBJ1-6; no firm D call. V shed 0 bases and J shed 15 bases, with 9 bases lying between them. The CDR3 is made up of 12 amino acids. Germline CDR1 and CDR2: LGHDT and YNNKEL (reference sequence). The CDR3, as DNA: TGTGCCAGCAGCCAAGACGCCCGCGGCCTCCACTTT. Translated: CASSQDARGLHF.

CDR3 coding DNA: TGTGCCAGCAGCTTAGTGGGACCGGTCTACGAGCAGTACTTC. It encodes CASSLVGPVYEQYF. The chain uses TRBV11-3 and TRBJ2-7; D assignment may be TRBD1 or TRBD2 (5 bases each). This CDR3 comprises 14 residues. Trimming left V 1 base short and J 3 bases short, with 10 bases between. Germline V CDR1 and CDR2: SGHNT, YENEEA.

This clonotype was picked up many times. This chain uses TRBV20-1 with TRBJ2-7; 7 bases line up with TRBD2. Losses at the gene ends were 4 bases for V and 7 bases for J; bases not matched to a gene: 13. The CDR3 covers 14 residues. CDR1 and CDR2 from the germline V gene are DFQATT and SNEGSKA (reference sequence). CDR3 sequence (DNA): TGCAGTGCTACTTTAAAGGGCGGGAGTTTGGAGCAGTACTTC. This translates into CSATLKGGSLEQYF.

The chain uses TRBV3-1 and TRBJ2-7; D is ambiguous. The CDR3 runs 14 residues. CDR1 is LGHDT and CDR2 is YNNKEL in the germline V gene (reference sequence). The V end lost 5 bases, the J end lost 3 bases, and 14 bases lay between the germline ends. The CDR3 DNA sequence: TGTGCCAGCAGCTTCTACGGACCAAACTACGAGCAGTACTTC. Translating it yields CASSFYGPNYEQYF.

Worth noting for this clonotype: A read error is possible here, since a much larger clone lies one base away. The rearrangement joins TRBV11-2 to TRBJ2-1; TRBD2 agrees at 12 bases. CDR1 and CDR2 from the germline V gene are SGHAT and FQNNGV. This CDR3 has 15 residues. Unmatched junction bases numbered 6, after V lost 3 bases and J lost 9 bases. The CDR3 DNA sequence: TGTGCCAGCAGCTTTCTAGCGGGAGGGAACAGTGAGCAGTTCTTC. It translates to CASSFLAGGNSEQFF.

The chain couples TRBV14 to TRBJ2-7; TRBD2 aligns across 9 bases. There are 15 residues in the CDR3. Germline V gene data show CDR1 as SGHDN and CDR2 as FVKESK. V shed 4 bases, J shed 3 bases, and the junction held 7 bases outside the gene matches. CDR3 in amino acids: CASSRSSGGHYEQYF. DNA of the CDR3: TGTGCCAGCAGCCGCTCGAGCGGGGGGCACTACGAGCAGTACTTC.

The table lists this clonotype with a few counts. The CDR3 region has the DNA TGTGCCACCAGTGATTGGGGGACTAGCGGGGGAGAGACCCAGTACTTC. This codes for CATSDWGTSGGETQYF. The V gene is TRBV24-1, the J gene TRBJ2-5; 14 nucleotides align to TRBD2. The J segment lost 4 bases and the V segment lost 2 bases, leaving 2 bases of the junction unmatched. The CDR3 spans 16 residues. In germline, CDR1 is KGHDR, CDR2 SFDVKD.

V and J are TRBV29-1 and TRBJ1-5; D is unresolved. The CDR3 extends over 14 amino acids. Germline CDR1 is SQVTM and CDR2 is ANQGSEA. Trimming took off 4 bases at V and 4 bases at J, with 14 bases between the two ends. The CDR3 DNA reads TGCAGCGTTGGAGGAGGGTACGGGAATCAGCCCCAGCATTTT. Protein sequence: CSVGGGYGNQPQHF.

In regard to this clonotype: Since a much larger clone is just one base distant, this may be a read error. CDR3 sequence (DNA): TGTGCCAGTAATGTGGGGGTCGACACAGATACGCAGTATTTT. Amino acid sequence: CASNVGVDTDTQYF. The chain has TRBV19 and TRBJ2-3; D may correspond to TRBD1 or TRBD2 (5 bases each). Trimming took off 7 bases at V and 2 bases at J, with 13 bases between the two ends. The CDR3 totals 14 residues. In germline, CDR1 is LNHDA, CDR2 SQIVND (reference sequence).